This TCR beta chain was sequenced during a study of OX40 agonist ivuxolimab in advanced cancers. Findings of the study overall: CD4+ and CD8+ T cells in blood underwent clonal expansion by week 6 at 0.1 to 3.0 mg/kg. The authors did not determine the antigen specificity of the expanded peripheral T cells.

As for this clone: Its antigen remains unknown.

Repertoires were generated with immunoSEQ multiplex PCR, while TCRdb's copy carries only in-frame clones and drops some. The table lists about 21,000 clones, roughly three quarters of them singletons. CDR1 SGDLS and CDR2 YYNGEE come from the germline V gene. V shed 0 bases and J shed 8 bases, with 11 bases lying between them. The CDR3 consists of 14 residues. The V call is TRBV9, the J call TRBJ2-2; the D is unclear. This receptor was identified in an adult with an advanced solid tumor such as melanoma, head and neck, liver or kidney cancer. Material: CD4+ or CD8+ T cells sorted from blood, obtained in a trial of the OX40 agonist ivuxolimab. Here the CDR3 reads CASSVEGFRGELFF. The CDR3 region has the DNA TGTGCCAGCAGCGTAGAAGGTTTTAGAGGGGAGCTGTTTTTT. Looking up the rest from reference TRBV9 and TRBJ2-2 gives the full variable domain: DSGVTQTPKHLITATGQRVTLRCSPRSGDLSVYWYQQSLDQGLQFLIQYYNGEERAKGNILERFSAQQFPDLHSELNLSSLELGDSALYFCASSVEGFRGELFFGEGSRLTVL.